The 21 T cell receptor beta chains below all came from one sample that was sequenced in a study of T cell responses to AZD1222 COVID-19 vaccine. Profiling relied on immunoSEQ multiplex PCR, and the TCRdb table lists in-frame clones only, not all of them. The sample shows approximately 97,000 clones, around 87% of them seen only once. The sequences come from peripheral blood, collected on day 0 of AZD1222 vaccination. Receptors were obtained from an adult in good health.

The chain links TRBV24-1 to TRBJ2-5; D is uncertain. Trimming removed 4 bases at V and 1 base at J, with 6 bases between. This CDR3 region has 13 residues. Looked up from germline, CDR1 is KGHDR and CDR2 is SFDVKD. The CDR3 nucleotides are TGTGCCACCAGTGACACATTCCAAGAGACCCAGTACTTC. The encoded protein is CATSDTFQETQYF.

The rearrangement joins TRBV5-1 to TRBJ2-1; 14 bases match TRBD2. CDR3 size: 19 residues. J gave up 3 bases and V 0 bases, and 8 bases lay outside the gene matches. The germline CDR1 and CDR2 sequences are SGHRS and YFSETQ. The CDR3: CASSLAWTSGGRFYNEQFF. DNA for the CDR3: TGCGCCAGCAGCTTGGCTTGGACTAGCGGGGGGAGGTTCTACAATGAGCAGTTCTTC.

This clone was seen once. The genes are TRBV9 and TRBJ2-1, with 9 bases lining up with TRBD2. The V gene's germline CDR1 is SGDLS and CDR2 YYNGEE. The CDR3 has 15 residues. V trimming: 0 bases; J trimming: 3 bases; junction bases outside the gene matches: 1. The CDR3 loop is CASSVASGVYNEQFF. The CDR3 coding sequence is TGTGCCAGCAGCGTAGCTAGCGGGGTCTACAATGAGCAGTTCTTC.

This chain links TRBV7-9 with TRBJ1-3; D gene ambiguous. Germline CDR1 and CDR2: SEHNR and FQNEAQ (reference sequence). CDR3 size: 15 residues. V was clipped by 3 bases and J by 2 bases, with 11 bases between them. CDR3 protein: CASSLPQRAGNTIYF. For the CDR3, the DNA is TGTGCCAGCAGCTTGCCCCAGAGGGCTGGAAACACCATATATTTT. Full variable domain (remainder filled in from reference TRBV7-9 and TRBJ1-3): DTGVSQNPRHKITKRGQNVTFRCDPISEHNRLYWYRQTLGQGPEFLTYFQNEAQLEKSRLLSDRFSAERPKGSFSTLEIQRTEQGDSAMYLCASSLPQRAGNTIYFGEGSWLTVV.

The chain joins TRBV2 to TRBJ1-5; TRBD1 is a possible D gene (5 bases). Germline V gives CDR1 SNHLY, CDR2 FYNNEI. Trimming stripped 6 bases from V and 9 bases from J, with 15 bases between. The CDR3 is made up of 13 amino acids. CDR3 sequence (DNA): TGTGCCAGCAGCGGGGACGAAGAAGGGCCCCAGCATTTT. Translating gives CASSGDEEGPQHF. Full variable domain (rest looked up from reference TRBV2 and TRBJ1-5): EPEVTQTPSHQVTQMGQEVILRCVPISNHLYFYWYRQILGQKVEFLVSFYNNEISEKSEIFDDQFSVERPDGSNFTLKIRSTKLEDSAMYFCASSGDEEGPQHFGDGTRLSIL.

The chain uses TRBV7-2 and TRBJ2-3; D is perhaps TRBD2 (5 bases). The V end lost 5 bases, the J end lost 0 bases, and 21 bases lay between the germline ends. CDR3 size: 18 residues. Germline V lookup: CDR1 SGHTA, CDR2 FQGNSA. CDR3 nucleotide sequence: TGTGCCAGCAGCCCCCCGAGGGCGGAACAGACTAGCACAGATACGCAGTATTTT. Translation gives CASSPPRAEQTSTDTQYF.

The chain combines TRBV28 with TRBJ1-5; perhaps TRBD1 as D (5 bases). Germline CDR1 MDHEN, CDR2 SYDVKM. The V and J ends lost 5 bases and 9 bases respectively, with 14 bases between them. The CDR3 length is 13 residues. The CDR3 DNA is TGTGCCAGCAGTACGGGGATCCAGGGGCCCCAGCATTTT. Translating gives CASSTGIQGPQHF.

This chain links TRBV28 with TRBJ1-4; 10 bases map to TRBD1. The germline gives CDR1 MDHEN, CDR2 SYDVKM. This CDR3 region has 14 residues. Germline trimming cut 6 bases from V and 6 bases from J; bases unmatched to any gene: 4. DNA for the CDR3: TGTGCCAGCAGCTCCGGGACAGGGGATGAAAAACTGTTTTTT. Its protein is CASSSGTGDEKLFF.

This clone was detected only once. V usage is TRBV6-5 and J usage is TRBJ2-6; D remains unclear. The V gene lost 10 bases and the J gene lost 0 bases, with 10 bases spanning the gap. The CDR3 spans 14 residues. Germline loops: CDR1 MNHEY, CDR2 SVGAGI. CDR3: CAIGPGSGANVLTF. For the CDR3, the DNA is TGTGCCATCGGACCCGGCTCTGGGGCCAACGTCCTGACTTTC.

The chain employs TRBV14 and TRBJ2-3, with TRBD1 identical over 10 bases. Germline V gives CDR1 SGHDN, CDR2 FVKESK. The CDR3 is 15 residues long. V was clipped by 10 bases and J by 2 bases; unmatched bases: 9. CDR3 region: CATTSGTGDTDTQYF. The CDR3 DNA reads as TGTGCCACTACCTCCGGGACAGGGGACACAGATACGCAGTATTTT.

The chain combines TRBV6-2 or TRBV6-3 with TRBJ1-4; a possible D gene is TRBD1 (6 bases). The ends were cut back, 6 bases at V and 8 bases at J, with 13 bases in the middle. The CDR3 covers 13 residues. Germline lookup yields CDR1 MNHEY and CDR2 SVGEGT. The CDR3 coding sequence is TGTGCCAGCAGCGACACAGGGAGCGAAAAACTGTTTTTT. Translating gives CASSDTGSEKLFF.

V and J are TRBV11-2 and TRBJ2-7; D possibly corresponds to TRBD1 (5 bases). CDR3 length: 15 amino acids. Germline V gene lookup returns CDR1 SGHAT and CDR2 FQNNGV. V dropped 6 bases and J dropped 2 bases, with 17 bases sitting between them. In DNA form, the CDR3 reads TGTGCCAGCAGAAAAGTGGGGCCCCTTACCTACGAGCAGTACTTC. This sequence encodes CASRKVGPLTYEQYF.

This chain links TRBV30 with TRBJ2-5; 7 positions agree with TRBD1. The CDR3 sequence is 13 residues long. Germline CDR1 reads GTSNPN; CDR2 reads SVGIG (reference sequence). V dropped 5 bases and J dropped 3; count of bases not matched to a gene: 6. In nucleotides, the CDR3 is TGTGCCTGGTCGAGGGACAGCAAAGAGACCCAGTACTTC. It specifies CAWSRDSKETQYF.

In its sample, this clone was seen once. This chain uses TRBV5-1 with TRBJ2-7; 7 nucleotides line up with TRBD1. CDR3 size: 14 residues. Trimming at V came to 3 bases and at J to 2 bases, leaving 5 bases not matched to a gene. Germline V CDR1 and CDR2: SGHRS, YFSETQ. CDR3 sequence reads: CASSSSTGPYEQYF. The CDR3 DNA follows: TGCGCCAGCAGCTCCTCGACAGGGCCCTACGAGCAGTACTTC.

A single count supports this clone. The genes are TRBV28 and TRBJ2-1, with 11 positions matching TRBD1. With 8 bases clipped from V and 4 bases from J, the junction kept 7 bases outside the gene matches. In germline, CDR1 is MDHEN, CDR2 SYDVKM. The CDR3 has 15 amino acids. The CDR3 region is CASGSGTGGYNEQFF. The CDR3 DNA reads TGTGCCAGCGGCTCCGGGACAGGGGGATACAATGAGCAGTTCTTC.

CDR3 coding DNA: TGTGCCAGCAGTCCCCGGACTAGCGGGAGGGTTAGTGAGCAGTTCTTC. It specifies CASSPRTSGRVSEQFF. V usage is TRBV28 and J usage is TRBJ2-1, with 15 bases fitting TRBD2. The trim removed 5 bases at V and 9 bases at J, leaving 8 bases unmatched. The germline CDR1 and CDR2 sequences are MDHEN and SYDVKM. The CDR3 covers 16 residues.

The chain has TRBV10-3 and TRBJ1-2; D gene uncertain. CDR1 is ENHRY, CDR2 SYGVKD, per germline. This CDR3 contains 10 residues. Between the trimmed V and J ends, which lost 7 bases and 4 bases, there was a span of 4 bases. CDR3 sequence (DNA): TGTGCCATCACCCTCTATGGCTACACCTTC. As protein: CAITLYGYTF.

The chain carries TRBV7-2 and TRBJ1-1; D not certain. The CDR3 covers 14 residues. V was shortened by 2 bases and J by 5 bases, with 12 bases between the two germline ends. Germline V lookup: CDR1 SGHTA, CDR2 FQGNSA. The CDR3, as DNA: TGTGCCAGCAGCTTAAGTCCGGGGTCGACTGAAGCTTTCTTT. This codes for CASSLSPGSTEAFF.

This chain links TRBV20-1 with TRBJ1-5; no firm D call. The CDR3 is made up of 13 amino acids. Germline V lookup: CDR1 DFQATT, CDR2 SNEGSKA (reference sequence). Trimming took 3 bases from V and 6 from J, leaving 12 bases between them. The CDR3 spells CSASERASQPQHF. The CDR3 nucleotides are TGCAGTGCTAGTGAGAGGGCTAGTCAGCCCCAGCATTTT.

The CDR3 loop is CASSPRASGRQSYEQYF. CDR3 DNA sequence: TGTGCCAGCAGTCCCCGGGCTAGCGGGAGGCAATCCTACGAGCAGTACTTC. The chain carries TRBV6-6 and TRBJ2-7, with 11 bases lining up with TRBD2. The ends lost 5 bases at V and 1 base at J; junction bases unmatched: 10. The length of the CDR3 is 17 residues. CDR1 is MNHNY and CDR2 is SVGAGI in the germline V gene (reference sequence).

The rearrangement joins TRBV7-2 to TRBJ2-3; TRBD2 matches 8 bases. Germline V gene lookup returns CDR1 SGHTA and CDR2 FQGNSA. V dropped 1 base and J dropped 5; count of bases not matched to a gene: 5. The CDR3 has 15 residues. The CDR3, as DNA: TGTGCCAGCAGCTTAGTCGGGGGGGCCGGAGATACGCAGTATTTT. Protein product: CASSLVGGAGDTQYF.